These 30 T cell receptor beta chains share one sample of origin, sequenced in a study of cytotoxic CD8 clonotypes in ibrutinib-treated CLL (dated by TCRdb to the early 2020s). The library was made by the immunoSEQ multiplex PCR assay. Imported from immuneACCESS, the table was reduced by TCRdb to in-frame sequences with V and J called. These copies leave out some clones; in studies compared against another copy, an unresolved V gene accounts for under half, and the cause of the remainder is not known. Across this sample there are just over 200,000 clones, with roughly three quarters seen only once. About an eighth of the sample lies in the top ten. The time point label here, explained by the study, means: 12 months on ibrutinib. This sample comprised PBMCs, obtained after 12 months of ibrutinib treatment. The receptor set was obtained from a human donor with chronic lymphocytic leukemia.

The chain recombines TRBV5-6 with TRBJ2-5; 10 nucleotides line up with TRBD2. V lost 0 bases to trimming and J lost 5 bases; unmatched junction nucleotides: 4. Per germline, CDR1 SGHDT and CDR2 YYEEEE. This CDR3 region has 15 residues. The CDR3 protein is CASSLGLAGVETQYF. The DNA for the CDR3 is TGTGCCAGCAGCTTGGGTCTAGCGGGAGTCGAGACCCAGTACTTC.

This clone was seen at least ten times. V gene TRBV5-3 combines with J gene TRBJ2-7; 8 nucleotides match TRBD2. TRBV5-3 is labeled an ORF, and its function is uncertain. The length of the CDR3 is 17 residues. V gave up 0 bases and J gave up 2 bases; unmatched junction bases: 10. DNA of the CDR3: TGTGCCAGAAGCTTGGTCTGGGTAAGCGGGGGACCCTACGAGCAGTACTTC. It is translated as CARSLVWVSGGPYEQYF.

The J gene is TRBJ1-2, the V gene TRBV4-1; 9 nucleotides agree with TRBD1. This CDR3 region has 14 residues. CDR1 is MGHRA, CDR2 YSYEKL, per germline. V was clipped by 3 bases and J by 3 bases; unmatched bases: 2. The DNA for the CDR3 is TGCGCCAGCAGCCAGGACAGGGGTGACTATGGCTACACCTTC. Protein sequence: CASSQDRGDYGYTF.

The chain has TRBV2 and TRBJ2-1; 10 bases are a match to TRBD2. Germline assignment: CDR1 SNHLY and CDR2 FYNNEI. The length of the CDR3 is 14 residues. V gave up 6 bases and J gave up 4 bases; unmatched junction bases: 3. The CDR3 region is CASRRTSGYNEQFF. The DNA for the CDR3 is TGTGCCAGCAGGAGGACTAGCGGATACAATGAGCAGTTCTTC.

The V gene is TRBV6-1, the J gene TRBJ2-3; D perhaps matches TRBD2 (5 bases). There are 14 residues in the CDR3. The germline V gene has CDR1 MNHNS and CDR2 SASEGT. V was shortened by 4 bases and J by 2 bases, with 10 bases between the two germline ends. For the CDR3, the DNA is TGTGCCAGCAGTGCCCCGGGATCCACAGATACGCAGTATTTT. It translates to CASSAPGSTDTQYF.

The V gene is TRBV27, the J gene TRBJ2-1; the D gene is possibly TRBD1 (6 bases). The ends were cut back, 4 bases at V and 3 bases at J, with 13 bases in the middle. There are 15 residues in the CDR3. In germline, CDR1 is MNHEY, CDR2 SMNVEV (reference sequence). CDR3 residues: CASSSGTPDYNEQFF. In DNA form, the CDR3 reads TGTGCCAGCAGTTCGGGGACACCCGACTACAATGAGCAGTTCTTC.

The rearrangement joins TRBV6-5 to TRBJ2-1; 7 bases map to TRBD2. With V trimmed by 5 bases and J by 8 bases, 9 bases remained unmatched. The CDR3 is 14 amino acids. Germline-derived CDR1 and CDR2 are MNHEY and SVGAGI. CDR3 coding DNA: TGTGCCAGCAGTCCCCCAGGACTAGTCGATGAGCAGTTCTTC. It is translated as CASSPPGLVDEQFF.

This clone was found a few times. The J gene is TRBJ1-5, the V gene TRBV30, with unresolved D. The CDR3 totals 13 residues. CDR1 and CDR2 (germline): GTSNPN, SVGIG (reference sequence). Trimming removed 0 bases at V and 7 bases at J, with 10 bases between. The CDR3 here is CAWSVAGRQPQHF. The CDR3 nucleotides read TGTGCCTGGAGTGTAGCGGGTCGGCAGCCCCAGCATTTT.

This clone was found a few times. The V gene is TRBV28, the J gene TRBJ1-2, with TRBD1 matching 8 bases. Germline V gene lookup returns CDR1 MDHEN and CDR2 SYDVKM. This CDR3 is 14 amino acids long. V trimming: 6 bases; J trimming: 4 bases; junction bases outside the gene matches: 7. This CDR3 reads CASSDGQGSYGYTF. The CDR3 coding sequence is TGTGCCAGCAGCGATGGACAGGGATCCTATGGCTACACCTTC.

This rearrangement joins TRBV10-3 to TRBJ1-5; D uncertain. Per germline, CDR1 ENHRY and CDR2 SYGVKD. V lost 0 bases and J lost 4, with 7 bases in between. The length of the CDR3 is 14 residues. CDR3 sequence (DNA): TGTGCCATCAGTGAGTCGCAGCCTAATCAGCCCCAGCATTTT. As protein: CAISESQPNQPQHF.

The gene calls are TRBV5-1 and TRBJ2-6; the match to TRBD2 covers 15 bases. Germline assignment: CDR1 SGHRS and CDR2 YFSETQ. V trimming: 3 bases; J trimming: 2 bases; junction bases outside the gene matches: 6. This CDR3 has 19 residues. The DNA for the CDR3 is TGCGCCAGCAGCTCTCGGACTAGCGGGAGGGCCCCTGGGGCCAACGTCCTGACTTTC. Translated, it gives CASSSRTSGRAPGANVLTF.

This clone was seen once. This chain connects TRBV19 to TRBJ2-1, with 8 bases matching TRBD2. The CDR3 loop spans 15 amino acids. Germline V CDR1 and CDR2: LNHDA, SQIVND (reference sequence). Trimming at V came to 5 bases and at J to 8 bases, leaving 11 bases not matched to a gene. CDR3 protein: CASSSGAGASDEQFF. In nucleotides, the CDR3 is TGTGCCAGTAGTTCAGGAGCGGGGGCCTCCGATGAGCAGTTCTTC.

The chain carries TRBV5-1 and TRBJ1-3; 11 nucleotides agree with TRBD1. V shed 4 bases, J shed 4 bases, and the junction held 13 bases outside the gene matches. The germline V gene encodes CDR1 SGHRS and CDR2 YFSETQ. The CDR3 contains 18 residues. This CDR3 reads CASSLTPGTGGSGNTIYF. CDR3 DNA sequence: TGCGCCAGCAGCCTCACCCCAGGGACAGGGGGGTCCGGAAACACCATATATTTT.

This clone is a singleton in its sample. The CDR3 here is CASSEAVAAPAYEQYF. DNA of the CDR3: TGTGCCAGCAGTGAAGCGGTTGCGGCTCCGGCCTACGAGCAGTACTTC. The chain is built from TRBV25-1 and TRBJ2-7; D call uncertain. V was clipped by 2 bases and J by 2 bases, with 16 bases between them. This CDR3 is 16 amino acids long. Germline assignment: CDR1 MGHDK and CDR2 SYGVNS.

The chain has TRBV29-1 and TRBJ2-7; 8 bases fit TRBD1. Germline CDR1 SQVTM, CDR2 ANQGSEA. With V trimmed by 7 bases and J by 3 bases, 5 bases remained unmatched. CDR3 length: 12 amino acids. CDR3 amino acids: CSAGQGGYEQYF. CDR3 nucleotide sequence: TGCAGCGCCGGACAGGGAGGCTACGAGCAGTACTTC.

The chain couples TRBV4-2 to TRBJ1-4, with 8 bases identical to TRBD1. Germline assignment: CDR1 LGHNA and CDR2 YNFKEQ. V gave up 3 bases and J gave up 7 bases; unmatched junction bases: 10. This CDR3 spans 16 amino acids. CDR3 loop: CASSHPLDREAEKLFF. The CDR3 DNA reads TGTGCCAGCAGCCACCCGTTGGACAGGGAAGCTGAAAAACTGTTTTTT.

The chain carries TRBV2 and TRBJ2-7; 10 nucleotides agree with TRBD2. With 5 bases clipped from V and 0 bases from J, the junction kept 4 bases outside the gene matches. This CDR3 region has 15 residues. Per germline, CDR1 SNHLY and CDR2 FYNNEI. The DNA for the CDR3 is TGTGCCAGCAGTAGCGGGGGGGGCCTCTCCTACGAGCAGTACTTC. It yields the protein CASSSGGGLSYEQYF.

V is TRBV7-2 and J is TRBJ2-7; D is perhaps TRBD1 (5 bases). CDR1 and CDR2 (germline): SGHTA, FQGNSA. The CDR3 has 17 residues. Trimming removed 5 bases from V and 4 bases from J, with 24 bases in between. The CDR3 sequence: CASSPPAPAGYRYEQYF. In nucleotides, the CDR3 is TGTGCCAGCAGCCCGCCCGCACCAGCAGGGTATCGTTACGAGCAGTACTTC.

The V and J genes are TRBV19 and TRBJ1-5, with 8 nucleotides matching TRBD1. Looked up from germline, CDR1 is LNHDA and CDR2 is SQIVND (reference sequence). J lost 7 bases, V lost 0 bases, and 5 bases had no gene match. This CDR3 region has 15 residues. As DNA, the CDR3 is TGTGCCAGTAGTATAGACAGGGGGCGAGGGCAGCCCCAGCATTTT. This gives the protein CASSIDRGRGQPQHF.

The chain combines TRBV5-4 with TRBJ2-4, with 8 positions matching TRBD1. This CDR3 spans 17 amino acids. The germline V gene has CDR1 SGHNT and CDR2 YYREEE (reference sequence). V lost 0 bases, J lost 2 bases, and 7 bases stayed unmatched. In nucleotides, the CDR3 is TGTGCCAGCAGCTTGGTCTCTACAGGGGGGTCCAAAAACATTCAGTACTTC. Translation: CASSLVSTGGSKNIQYF. Full variable domain (rest looked up from reference TRBV5-4 and TRBJ2-4): ETGVTQSPTHLIKTRGQQVTLRCSSQSGHNTVSWYQQALGQGPQFIFQYYREEENGRGNFPPRFSGLQFPNYSSELNVNALELDDSALYLCASSLVSTGGSKNIQYFGAGTRLSVL.

The chain joins TRBV6-1 to TRBJ2-7; unclear D gene. The V end was cut by 2 bases, the J end by 4 bases, with 9 bases between. The CDR3 has 13 amino acids. Germline V gives CDR1 MNHNS, CDR2 SASEGT. The CDR3 region has the DNA TGTGCCAGCAGTGAACCCCCCCAATACGAGCAGTACTTC. Its protein is CASSEPPQYEQYF.

The chain combines TRBV6-1 with TRBJ2-7, with TRBD1 matching over 8 bases. The V gene's germline CDR1 is MNHNS and CDR2 SASEGT. V lost 4 bases and J lost 1; bases outside the gene matches: 15. The CDR3 spans 18 residues. The CDR3 coding sequence is TGTGCCAGCAGTGCGGCGGTGGTGAGGACAGGGTCATCCTACGAGCAGTACTTC. This codes for CASSAAVVRTGSSYEQYF.

The chain links TRBV19 to TRBJ1-1; no clear D. This CDR3 is built from 11 residues. The V gene's germline CDR1 is LNHDA and CDR2 SQIVND (reference sequence). The V end was cut by 2 bases, the J end by 8 bases, with 6 bases between. DNA of the CDR3: TGTGCCAGTAGTATACTGGGGGAAGCTTTCTTT. This encodes CASSILGEAFF.

V usage is TRBV28 and J usage is TRBJ2-5; the D is unclear. The CDR3 runs to 13 residues. V dropped 7 bases and J dropped 0 bases, with 9 bases sitting between them. The germline V gene has CDR1 MDHEN and CDR2 SYDVKM. CDR3 loop: CASKFANQETQYF. The CDR3 bases are TGTGCCAGCAAGTTTGCGAACCAAGAGACCCAGTACTTC.

This chain joins TRBV19 and TRBJ2-5; no firm D call. Germline V gene sequence: CDR1 LNHDA, CDR2 SQIVND (reference sequence). The V end lost 3 bases, the J end lost 2 bases, and 10 bases lay between the germline ends. The length of the CDR3 is 14 residues. The CDR3 region is CASSISAAQETQYF. In nucleotides, the CDR3 is TGTGCCAGTAGTATCTCAGCTGCACAAGAGACCCAGTACTTC.

This clone appeared once. The chain couples TRBV18 to TRBJ1-1, with D maybe TRBD1 (6 bases). CDR1 and CDR2 (germline): KGHSH, LQKENI. The V and J ends lost 6 bases and 3 bases respectively, with 14 bases between them. This CDR3 region has 14 residues. CDR3 sequence (DNA): TGTGCCAGCTCGGAAACAGGGACGCACACTGAAGCTTTCTTT. This encodes CASSETGTHTEAFF.

V and J are TRBV27 and TRBJ1-2; 7 bases fit TRBD1. The V and J ends lost 6 bases and 1 base, in that order; junction bases with no gene match: 5. The CDR3 covers 14 residues. From germline, CDR1 is MNHEY and CDR2 SMNVEV (reference sequence). CDR3 DNA: TGTGCCAGCAGAAAGTCAGGGGGTAACTATGGCTACACCTTC. This encodes CASRKSGGNYGYTF.

The chain recombines TRBV7-9 with TRBJ2-1, with 10 positions matching TRBD2. J lost 0 bases, V lost 10 bases, and 3 bases had no gene match. Germline V gene lookup returns CDR1 SEHNR and CDR2 FQNEAQ (reference sequence). The CDR3 runs to 14 residues. The CDR3 DNA reads as TGTGCCACCCCTAGCGGGAGCTCCTACAATGAGCAGTTCTTC. This translates into CATPSGSSYNEQFF.

The chain carries TRBV6-6 and TRBJ2-1, with 8 bases aligning to TRBD1. The V gene's germline CDR1 is MNHNY and CDR2 SVGAGI (reference sequence). The CDR3 is 15 residues long. Trimming took 5 bases from V and 2 from J; bases not matched to a gene: 5. The CDR3 spells CASSLGTGAYNEQFF. CDR3 nucleotides: TGTGCCAGCAGTCTCGGGACAGGCGCCTACAATGAGCAGTTCTTC.

J is TRBJ2-5 and V is TRBV19, with 11 bases identical to TRBD2. CDR1 and CDR2 (germline): LNHDA, SQIVND (reference sequence). The CDR3 is made up of 18 amino acids. Trimming at V came to 5 bases and at J to 3 bases, leaving 14 bases not matched to a gene. DNA of the CDR3: TGTGCCAGTAGTTCCCCGGGACTAGCGGAGGGTGAGAAAGAGACCCAGTACTTC. This encodes CASSSPGLAEGEKETQYF.